The clone carrying this T cell receptor beta chain occurred once. Its antigen is currently unknown. This sample is drawn from a study of shared clonotypes between healthy human individuals. About the research overall: Each donor had three CD4 naive, three CD4 memory, two CD8 naive and one CD8 memory plate. General study points: Clonotypes shared by all four sorted-subset donors had higher generation probabilities than non-shared clonotypes.

Germline V lookup: CDR1 LNHDA, CDR2 SQIVND (reference sequence). Trimming stripped 6 bases from V and 1 base from J, with 12 bases between. CDR3 length equals 15 residues. Participating donors were healthy, HIV-negative adults free of recent acute infections or vaccinations. Sequencing was performed with immunoSEQ multiplex PCR; in TCRdb, only in-frame clones are kept and a portion is missing. The sample lists millions of clones; 90% to 95% were seen once. The material sequenced was naive CD4+ T cells sorted from blood. The subset was: CD45RA+ positively selected. The gene calls are TRBV19 and TRBJ2-2, with a tentative D call TRBD1 (7 bases). This TCR came from a young man in good health. This CDR3 reads CASRRDRENTGELFF. CDR3 sequence (DNA): TGTGCCAGTAGGCGGGACAGAGAGAACACCGGGGAGCTGTTTTTT.